This T cell receptor beta chain came from a study of blood T cells in healthy people across ages. There are 12 residues in the CDR3. Germline values: CDR1 SQVTM, CDR2 ANQGSEA. Alongside a J-beta primer mix, a sample-barcoded 5' primer served in a second PCR lasting 7 to 11 cycles. TCRdb reprocessed the 5' RACE reads with MiXCR, giving one entry per CDR3 protein. The table records about 620,000 distinct CDR3 sequences, more than 45% of them present only once. Points on this clonotype: A read error may be the cause here, since a much bigger clone is one base away.

The TCR was taken from a woman older than 75 in good health. What was sequenced was blood. The chain uses TRBV29-1 and TRBJ2-7; 8 bases agree with TRBD1. Here the CDR3 reads CNVRQGSNERYF. The CDR3, as DNA: TGCAACGTAAGACAGGGGAGCAATGAGCGGTACTTC.